This is a list of T cell receptor beta chains from one sample in a study of T-cell reconstitution after alpha-beta-depleted transplantation in children. TCRdb called the PCR reads again in MiXCR, with one record for every CDR3 protein. The data hold 400,000 to 500,000 distinct CDR3 sequences, with approximately 11% observed a single time. Sequenced material: PBMCs from the stem cell graft donor, taken from the stem cell graft. Every receptor here comes from a human donor who donated a stem cell graft to a child with acute myeloid leukemia. The CDR3 runs from the conserved cysteine through the conserved F or W. Each record gives: V gene, clone size, CDR3 protein. The size field is filled for only some rows; it gives once, few, many or a size class.

TRBV5-1 | NA | CASSPKTGGNYGYTF
TRBV5-8 | NA | CASSLGLQRFQETQYF
TRBV30 | NA | CAWTPGPGGNTQYF
TRBV4-3 | NA | CASSQELVAEQFF
TRBV29-1 | NA | CSVGRGWGREETQYF
TRBV7-2 | few | CASSLGLGEQYF
TRBV29-1 | few | CSVVGFSEPQYF
TRBV12-3/TRBV12-4 | few | CASSSIPDTQYF
TRBV12-3/TRBV12-4 | NA | CASSSSGQGGRYF
TRBV5-3 | few | CARSLWRTPAGNTIYF
TRBV20-1 | few | CSARSGFGNTIYF
TRBV6-2/TRBV6-3 | NA | CASSDPMLHYGYTF
TRBV18 | many | CASSPRHGTDTQYF